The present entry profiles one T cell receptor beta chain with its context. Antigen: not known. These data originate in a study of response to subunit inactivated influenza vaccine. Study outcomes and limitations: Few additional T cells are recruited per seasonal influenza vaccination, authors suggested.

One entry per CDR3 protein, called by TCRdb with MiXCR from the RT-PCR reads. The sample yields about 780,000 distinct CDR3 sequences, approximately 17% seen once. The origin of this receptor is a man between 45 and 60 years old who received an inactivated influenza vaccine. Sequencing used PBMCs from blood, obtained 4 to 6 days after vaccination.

CDR3 coding DNA: TGCGCCAGCAGCCAAGAGAGCGGGTGGTACGAGCAGTACTTC. Encoded protein: CASSQESGWYEQYF. The V and J genes are TRBV4-1 and TRBJ2-7, with D possibly matching TRBD2 (6 bases). V was clipped by 0 bases and J by 4 bases, with 10 bases between them. Germline V gene sequence: CDR1 MGHRA, CDR2 YSYEKL. CDR3 length equals 14 residues.